One sample yielded the 27 T cell receptor beta chains listed below, sequenced in a study of T cell responses to AZD1222 COVID-19 vaccine. The repertoire was sequenced with immunoSEQ multiplex PCR; TCRdb's copy has only in-frame clones and lacks some. The table lists roughly 100,000 clones, roughly 84% of them singletons. Sequenced material: peripheral blood, taken on day 0 of AZD1222 vaccination. The receptor set was obtained from an adult in good health.

The J gene is TRBJ1-6, the V gene TRBV25-1; 8 bases match TRBD1. The CDR3 is 18 residues long. V trimming: 2 bases; J trimming: 1 base; junction bases outside the gene matches: 7. Germline assignment: CDR1 MGHDK and CDR2 SYGVNS. CDR3 region: CASSERQGLGSYNSPLHF. Written as DNA, the CDR3 is TGTGCCAGCAGTGAACGACAGGGGCTAGGTTCCTATAATTCACCCCTCCACTTT.

The chain links TRBV3-1 (or the pseudogene TRBV3-2) to TRBJ1-3; 7 bases map to TRBD1. After removal of 3 bases from V and 4 bases from J, the junction contained 6 bases not matched to a gene. The CDR3 consists of 15 residues. Germline lookup yields CDR1 LGHDT and CDR2 YNNKEL (reference sequence). This chain's CDR3 is CASSQKGAFGNTIYF. The CDR3 DNA sequence: TGTGCCAGCAGCCAGAAGGGGGCGTTCGGAAACACCATATATTTT.

The rearrangement joins TRBV18 to TRBJ1-5; TRBD1 matches 7 bases. The CDR3 is made up of 14 amino acids. The germline V gene encodes CDR1 KGHSH and CDR2 LQKENI. Trimming removed 0 bases from V and 11 bases from J; junction bases left unmatched: 7. CDR3 sequence: CASSPPTGEEAQHF. For the CDR3, the DNA is TGTGCCAGCTCACCACCCACAGGGGAGGAGGCCCAGCATTTT.

The J gene is TRBJ1-3, the V gene TRBV5-6; D is ambiguous. CDR1 is SGHDT, CDR2 YYEEEE, per germline. The V end was cut by 2 bases, the J end by 0 bases, with 15 bases between. This CDR3 has 17 residues. This chain's CDR3 is CASSLRSRWTSGNTIYF. CDR3 in DNA: TGTGCCAGCAGCTTAAGGTCCAGATGGACCTCTGGAAACACCATATATTTT.

The chain couples TRBV4-2 to TRBJ2-7, with 15 positions matching TRBD2. CDR3 length: 17 residues. The V and J ends lost 2 bases and 7 bases, in that order; junction bases with no gene match: 9. CDR1 is LGHNA and CDR2 is YNFKEQ in the germline V gene. CDR3 region: CASSQPWTSGRAREQYF. In DNA form, the CDR3 reads TGTGCCAGCAGCCAACCCTGGACTAGCGGGAGGGCCCGGGAGCAGTACTTC.

The rearrangement joins TRBV12-3 or TRBV12-4 to TRBJ1-3; no reliable D call. The V end lost 5 bases, the J end lost 5 bases, and 10 bases lay between the germline ends. CDR3 length: 13 residues. The CDR3 bases are TGTGCCAGCAGTCCCGCCAACCGAAACACCATATATTTT. Its protein product is CASSPANRNTIYF.

The DNA of the CDR3 is TGTGCCAGCACTTCAGGGGGCTCTGGAAACACCATATATTTT. It encodes CASTSGGSGNTIYF. This chain uses TRBV28 with TRBJ1-3, with 7 positions matching TRBD1. The length of the CDR3 is 14 residues. Germline CDR1 reads MDHEN; CDR2 reads SYDVKM. V was pared by 7 bases and J by 0 bases, with 3 bases of the junction left unmatched.

The V gene is TRBV3-1 (or the pseudogene TRBV3-2), the J gene TRBJ2-4, with 9 bases fitting TRBD2. CDR1 and CDR2 (germline): LGHDT, YNNKEL (reference sequence). The CDR3 is 14 residues long. V gave up 5 bases and J gave up 6 bases; unmatched junction bases: 5. For the CDR3, the DNA is TGTGCCAGCAGCGGCCGCGGGGGGGGAAACATTCAGTACTTC. This translates into CASSGRGGGNIQYF.

This rearrangement joins TRBV7-2 to TRBJ2-1, with D perhaps TRBD2 (5 bases). Per the germline V gene, CDR1 is SGHTA and CDR2 is FQGNSA. Deletions cut 5 bases from V and 4 bases from J, with 15 bases between. This CDR3 contains 15 residues. CDR3 sequence reads: CASSPEASKYNEQFF. CDR3 nucleotide sequence: TGTGCCAGCAGCCCCGAGGCTAGCAAGTACAATGAGCAGTTCTTC. Full variable domain (missing parts from reference TRBV7-2 and TRBJ2-1): GAGVSQSPSNKVTEKGKDVELRCDPISGHTALYWYRQSLGQGLEFLIYFQGNSAPDKSGLPSDRFSAERTGGSVSTLTIQRTQQEDSAVYLCASSPEASKYNEQFFGPGTRLTVL.

This clone was observed once. The chain has TRBV7-2 and TRBJ2-7; 9 nucleotides match TRBD1. The germline V gene encodes CDR1 SGHTA and CDR2 FQGNSA. The junction had 15 bases not matched to a gene; V was cut back by 0 bases and J by 0 bases. The CDR3 is 20 amino acids. In DNA form, the CDR3 reads TGTGCCAGCAGCTTAGCATTGCGGGACAGGGTCCCTTTGGGCTCCTACGAGCAGTACTTC. Translation gives CASSLALRDRVPLGSYEQYF. Together with reference TRBV7-2 and TRBJ2-7, the CDR3 gives the full variable domain: GAGVSQSPSNKVTEKGKDVELRCDPISGHTALYWYRQSLGQGLEFLIYFQGNSAPDKSGLPSDRFSAERTGGSVSTLTIQRTQQEDSAVYLCASSLALRDRVPLGSYEQYFGPGTRLTVT.

This chain connects TRBV24-1 to TRBJ1-2; 8 positions agree with TRBD1. This CDR3 region has 13 residues. Looked up from germline, CDR1 is KGHDR and CDR2 is SFDVKD. V gave up 7 bases and J gave up 4 bases; unmatched junction bases: 4. The CDR3 loop reads CATSQGAGYGYTF. The CDR3 DNA reads TGTGCCACCAGCCAGGGGGCCGGCTATGGCTACACCTTC.

This chain connects TRBV4-3 to TRBJ1-2; 10 nucleotides align to TRBD1. Germline-derived CDR1 and CDR2 are LGHNA and YSLEER. The CDR3 consists of 15 residues. J was trimmed by 11 bases and V by 0 bases; bases with no gene match: 9. CDR3 amino acids: CASSQDRQGADRYTF. CDR3 sequence (DNA): TGCGCCAGCAGCCAAGATAGACAGGGGGCAGATCGATACACCTTC.

The chain links TRBV28 to TRBJ2-3; 8 bases line up with TRBD2. Trimming cost V 6 bases and J 6 bases; bases outside gene matches: 20. From germline, CDR1 is MDHEN and CDR2 SYDVKM. The CDR3 contains 18 residues. CDR3 sequence (DNA): TGTGCCAGCAGACCCCATCTTCCGGGAGGGCCTAAAACGGATACGCAGTATTTT. Protein product: CASRPHLPGGPKTDTQYF.

The CDR3, as DNA: TGTGCCAGCAGCTTAGACTCAGGAAGCTACGAGCAGTACTTC. The encoded protein is CASSLDSGSYEQYF. The rearrangement joins TRBV7-2 to TRBJ2-7, with D unclear. Germline-derived CDR1 and CDR2 are SGHTA and FQGNSA. V lost 1 base and J lost 3, with 10 bases in between. CDR3 length equals 14 residues.

The chain carries TRBV11-2 and TRBJ1-5; tentative D call: TRBD1 (5 bases). Germline V gives CDR1 SGHAT, CDR2 FQNNGV. Trimming pared 2 bases from V and 1 base from J, leaving 12 bases between. CDR3 size: 16 residues. The CDR3 loop is CASSLRAGTSNQPQHF. The CDR3 nucleotides are TGTGCCAGCAGCTTACGGGCAGGGACCAGCAATCAGCCCCAGCATTTT.

This chain links TRBV7-9 with TRBJ2-3; 13 bases map to TRBD2. The CDR3 contains 19 residues. Looked up from germline, CDR1 is SEHNR and CDR2 is FQNEAQ (reference sequence). The trim removed 4 bases at V and 0 bases at J, leaving 10 bases unmatched. The CDR3 DNA follows: TGTGCCAGCAGCTCGCAACTAGCGGGGGGGTTTACTAGCACAGATACGCAGTATTTT. Encoded protein: CASSSQLAGGFTSTDTQYF.

This chain connects TRBV6-6 to TRBJ2-1, with 12 bases lining up with TRBD2. This CDR3 contains 17 residues. Looked up from germline, CDR1 is MNHNY and CDR2 is SVGAGI (reference sequence). With 5 bases clipped from V and 10 bases from J, the junction kept 15 bases outside the gene matches. In DNA, the CDR3 is TGTGCCAGCAGTCCCCGTCGACTAGCGGGGGTGTTTAGCGAGCAGTTCTTC. Its protein product is CASSPRRLAGVFSEQFF.

The sample holds one count of this clone. The rearrangement joins TRBV5-6 to TRBJ1-3; no clear D. Deletions cut 0 bases from V and 5 bases from J, with 12 bases between. From germline, CDR1 is SGHDT and CDR2 YYEEEE. The CDR3 loop spans 15 amino acids. The CDR3, as DNA: TGTGCCAGCAGCTTGGTTGCCGGGCTCAGAAACACCATATATTTT. It yields the protein CASSLVAGLRNTIYF.

The V gene is TRBV5-1, the J gene TRBJ2-1; no firm D call. The CDR3 has 14 residues. Germline CDR1 SGHRS, CDR2 YFSETQ. Trimming took off 2 bases at V and 0 bases at J, with 6 bases between the two ends. In nucleotides, the CDR3 is TGCGCCAGCAGCTTAGATTACTCCTACAATGAGCAGTTCTTC. Translation gives CASSLDYSYNEQFF. The full variable domain, its missing parts supplied by reference TRBV5-1 and TRBJ2-1, is KAGVTQTPRYLIKTRGQQVTLSCSPISGHRSVSWYQQTPGQGLQFLFEYFSETQRNKGNFPGRFSGRQFSNSRSEMNVSTLELGDSALYLCASSLDYSYNEQFFGPGTRLTVL.

The chain recombines TRBV6-5 with TRBJ2-1; 8 bases fit TRBD1. With V trimmed by 8 bases and J by 10 bases, 10 bases remained unmatched. The CDR3 runs to 13 residues. Germline V gene lookup returns CDR1 MNHEY and CDR2 SVGAGI. CDR3 coding DNA: TGTGCCAGCGGCCTCCGGGACAGGTCCGAGCAGTTCTTC. Its protein is CASGLRDRSEQFF.

The V call is TRBV4-1, the J call TRBJ2-5; maybe TRBD2 (5 bases). There are 13 residues in the CDR3. CDR1 and CDR2 (germline): MGHRA, YSYEKL. Trimming stripped 4 bases from V and 5 bases from J, with 11 bases between. DNA for the CDR3: TGCGCCAGCAGCCGAGGGAGCTGGGAGACCCAGTACTTC. This translates into CASSRGSWETQYF.

The chain links TRBV5-1 to TRBJ2-3; 9 positions agree with TRBD2. The germline gives CDR1 SGHRS, CDR2 YFSETQ. With 0 bases clipped from V and 0 bases from J, the junction kept 2 bases outside the gene matches. This CDR3 region has 16 residues. This CDR3 reads CASSLGLAASTDTQYF. The CDR3 DNA follows: TGCGCCAGCAGCTTGGGACTAGCGGCCAGCACAGATACGCAGTATTTT.

V usage is TRBV12-3 or TRBV12-4 and J usage is TRBJ1-5; D remains ambiguous. The CDR3 sequence is 11 residues long. V lost 3 bases and J 11 bases, leaving 8 bases between the germline ends. The CDR3 DNA is TGTGCCAGCAGTTTCGGCCTCTCCCAGCATTTT. Its protein product is CASSFGLSQHF.

The V gene is TRBV18, the J gene TRBJ2-1; 9 nucleotides agree with TRBD2. Trimming at V came to 0 bases and at J to 4 bases, leaving 4 bases not matched to a gene. The CDR3 has 16 amino acids. CDR1 KGHSH and CDR2 LQKENI come from the germline V gene. CDR3 amino acids: CASSPPEGLAYNEQFF. DNA for the CDR3: TGTGCCAGCTCACCACCCGAGGGACTAGCTTACAATGAGCAGTTCTTC.

V and J are TRBV5-1 and TRBJ1-4; TRBD1 matches 8 bases. The V gene's germline CDR1 is SGHRS and CDR2 YFSETQ. The CDR3 is 16 amino acids. Trimming cost V 1 base and J 7 bases; bases outside gene matches: 9. CDR3 amino acids: CASSLQAGGASEKLFF. CDR3 sequence (DNA): TGCGCCAGCAGCTTGCAGGCAGGGGGCGCGAGTGAAAAACTGTTTTTT.

DNA for the CDR3: TGTGCCAGTAGTTTGTTGGGACAGGGGAGCAATCAGCCCCAGCATTTT. This encodes CASSLLGQGSNQPQHF. This rearrangement joins TRBV19 to TRBJ1-5, with 10 positions matching TRBD1. Germline V gene data show CDR1 as LNHDA and CDR2 as SQIVND (reference sequence). This CDR3 comprises 16 residues. V dropped 5 bases and J dropped 1; count of bases not matched to a gene: 5.

V gene TRBV4-3 combines with J gene TRBJ1-2; D ambiguous. Germline CDR1 is LGHNA and CDR2 is YSLEER. Between the trimmed V and J ends, which lost 2 bases and 4 bases, there was a span of 5 bases. The CDR3 spans 12 residues. The CDR3 here is CASSQQGYGYTF. The CDR3 nucleotides read TGCGCCAGCAGCCAACAAGGCTATGGCTACACCTTC.